This T cell receptor (beta chain) was captured by sequencing in a study of radiotherapy plus CTLA-4 blockade in lung cancer. Across the study: With about a third of patients having disease control, objective responses were seen in under 20%.

This clone was counted once. As yet, its antigen is unknown. The study, taken as a whole, reports: Expansion in blood of tumor-derived TCR clones was seen after radiotherapy plus ipilimumab.

Per germline, CDR1 LGHNA and CDR2 YNFKEQ. The V segment lost 2 bases and the J segment 0 bases; nucleotides outside the gene matches: 6. The CDR3 loop spans 17 amino acids. The study gave focal radiation plus ipilimumab CTLA-4 blockade to patients with chemo-refractory metastatic non-small-cell lung cancer. Sequenced by immunoSEQ multiplex PCR; TCRdb stores in-frame clones only, minus some. Here the sample spans roughly 120,000 clones, 81% being singletons. V usage is TRBV4-2 and J usage is TRBJ2-3; 9 bases are shared with TRBD2. The receptor was isolated from a human donor with non-small cell lung cancer that progressed on radiotherapy plus ipilimumab. Some clones in this sample may be carry-over from other donors' samples. Material: peripheral blood, obtained from a patient treated with radiotherapy plus ipilimumab. The CDR3 protein is CASSQYSGGQSTDTQYF. Here the CDR3 DNA reads TGTGCCAGCAGCCAATATAGCGGGGGACAAAGCACAGATACGCAGTATTTT.